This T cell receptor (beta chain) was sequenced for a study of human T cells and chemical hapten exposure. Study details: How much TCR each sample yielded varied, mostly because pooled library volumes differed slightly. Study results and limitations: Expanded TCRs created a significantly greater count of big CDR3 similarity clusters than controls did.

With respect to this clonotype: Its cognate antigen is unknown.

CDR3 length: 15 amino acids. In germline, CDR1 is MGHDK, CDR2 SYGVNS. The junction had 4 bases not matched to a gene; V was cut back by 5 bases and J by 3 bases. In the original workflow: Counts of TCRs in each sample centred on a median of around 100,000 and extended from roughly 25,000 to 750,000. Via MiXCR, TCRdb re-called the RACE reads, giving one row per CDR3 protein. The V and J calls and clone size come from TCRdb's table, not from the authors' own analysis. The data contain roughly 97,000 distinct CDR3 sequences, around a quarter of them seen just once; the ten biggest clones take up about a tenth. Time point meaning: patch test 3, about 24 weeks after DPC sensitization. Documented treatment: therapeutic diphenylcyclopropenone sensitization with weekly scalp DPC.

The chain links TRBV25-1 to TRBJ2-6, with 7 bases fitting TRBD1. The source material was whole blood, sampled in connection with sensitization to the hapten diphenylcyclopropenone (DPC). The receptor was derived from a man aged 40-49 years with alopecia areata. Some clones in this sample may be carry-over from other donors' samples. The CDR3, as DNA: TGTGCCAGCAGTCGACAGGGATATGGGGCCAACGTCCTGACTTTC. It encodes CASSRQGYGANVLTF.